This T cell receptor beta chain appears in the sequencing data of a study of prognosis after radiotherapy for stage I lung cancer. At the level of the study: The study recorded squamous cell carcinoma in roughly seven patients and adenocarcinoma in under 15.

This clonotype was counted ten times or more. What it binds is not known. From genomic DNA, two-round multiplex PCR was used to amplify TCR beta CDR3. For every TRBV and TRBJ gene, a specific primer was used in first-round PCR. Using its own MiXCR run on the multiplex PCR reads, TCRdb lists one record per CDR3 protein. The sample carries roughly 27,000 distinct CDR3 sequences, 46% recorded once. Trimming pared 3 bases from V and 4 bases from J, leaving 10 bases between. The CDR3 length is 15 residues. Germline lookup yields CDR1 SEHNR and CDR2 FQNEAQ (reference sequence). Study-level results: Median unique TCR clone counts of roughly 10,000 versus 7,000 showed a fall after stereotactic body radiation therapy.

Here the sequenced sample was PBMCs, taken before or after stereotactic body radiation therapy (not recorded which). The chain uses TRBV7-9 and TRBJ2-6, with D uncertain. The source is a donor over 45 with non-small cell lung cancer. As DNA, the CDR3 is TGTGCCAGCAGCTTTTCCGCCCGCGGGGCCAACGTCCTGACTTTC. Its protein is CASSFSARGANVLTF.